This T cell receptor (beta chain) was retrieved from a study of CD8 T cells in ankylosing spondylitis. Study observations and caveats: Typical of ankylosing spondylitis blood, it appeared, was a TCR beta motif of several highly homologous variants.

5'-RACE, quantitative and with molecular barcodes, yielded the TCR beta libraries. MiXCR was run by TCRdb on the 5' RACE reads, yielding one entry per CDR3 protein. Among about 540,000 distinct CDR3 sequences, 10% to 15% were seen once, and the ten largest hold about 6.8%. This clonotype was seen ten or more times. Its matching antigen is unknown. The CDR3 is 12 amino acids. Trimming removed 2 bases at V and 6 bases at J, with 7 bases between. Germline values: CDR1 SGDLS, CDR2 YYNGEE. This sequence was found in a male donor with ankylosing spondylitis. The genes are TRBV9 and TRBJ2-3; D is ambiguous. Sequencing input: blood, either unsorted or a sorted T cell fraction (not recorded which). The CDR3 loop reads CASSVRTDTQYF. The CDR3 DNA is TGTGCCAGCAGCGTCCGTACCGATACGCAGTATTTT.